This T cell receptor (beta chain) was captured in a study of response to subunit inactivated influenza vaccine. Study-level findings and limits: The authors put forward the suggestion that each seasonal influenza vaccination may bring in only a limited number of new T cells.

Germline CDR1 SGHVS, CDR2 FNYEAQ. V lost 1 base to trimming and J lost 6 bases, with 15 bases between them. The CDR3 spans 15 residues. Only a few counts were recorded for this clonotype. Antigen unknown. TCRdb redid the calling of the RT-PCR reads with MiXCR, one entry per CDR3 protein. The data contain some 640,000 distinct CDR3 sequences, about 14% of them singletons. The TCR comes from a man aged 45-65 years who received an inactivated influenza vaccine. This specimen consisted of PBMCs from blood, obtained less than 15 days before vaccination. The V call is TRBV7-6, the J call TRBJ1-2, with D possibly TRBD1 on 5 matching bases. The CDR3 is CASSLGPGGLDGYTF. CDR3 nucleotide sequence: TGTGCCAGCAGCTTAGGTCCGGGGGGGTTGGATGGCTACACCTTC.